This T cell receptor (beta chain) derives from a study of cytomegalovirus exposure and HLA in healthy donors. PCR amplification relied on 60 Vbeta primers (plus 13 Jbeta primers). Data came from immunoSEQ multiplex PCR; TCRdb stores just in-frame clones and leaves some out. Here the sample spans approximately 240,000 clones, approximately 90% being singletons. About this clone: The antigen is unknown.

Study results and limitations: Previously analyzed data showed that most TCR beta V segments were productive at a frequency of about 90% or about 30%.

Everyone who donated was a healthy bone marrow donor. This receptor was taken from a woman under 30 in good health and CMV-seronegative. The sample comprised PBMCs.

The CDR3 bases are TGTGCCAGCAGTAGGACATATGCAACTAATGAAAAACTGTTTTTT. Amino acid sequence: CASSRTYATNEKLFF. The chain joins TRBV6-1 to TRBJ1-4; tentatively, D is TRBD1 (5 bases). The V end lost 5 bases, the J end lost 0 bases, and 10 bases lay between the germline ends. Germline-derived CDR1 and CDR2 are MNHNS and SASEGT. The CDR3 is 15 residues long.